These 5 T cell receptor beta chains were all obtained from the same sample, sequenced in a study of T-cell memory formation after mild COVID-19. One entry per CDR3 protein results from TCRdb running MiXCR on the 5' RACE reads. The repertoire holds roughly 280,000 distinct CDR3 sequences, with roughly 8% as singletons. The sequenced sample was PBMCs or a T cell subset sorted from them (not recorded which). Receptors originate from a man younger than 30 who had mild COVID-19 (a few samples of this study predate the infection). Cell type and time point are not known.

This clonotype has only a few counts. The rearrangement joins TRBV11-2 to TRBJ1-2; D may be TRBD1 (5 bases). Germline lookup yields CDR1 SGHAT and CDR2 FQNNGV. Trimming shortened V by 6 bases and J by 4 bases, and 18 bases separated the two germline ends. This CDR3 spans 15 amino acids. The CDR3 sequence: CASSQDAGRGYGYTF. CDR3 bases: TGTGCCAGCAGTCAAGATGCAGGGAGGGGCTATGGCTACACCTTC.

This clonotype was detected only a few times. The rearrangement joins TRBV10-3 to TRBJ2-7; D gene uncertain. The CDR3 covers 13 residues. The V end lost 6 bases, the J end lost 1 base, and 10 bases lay between the germline ends. Germline CDR1 and CDR2: ENHRY and SYGVKD. Here the CDR3 DNA reads TGTGCCATCAGCCAGACTGTATCCTACGAGCAGTACTTC. Its translation: CAISQTVSYEQYF.

The V and J genes are TRBV6-1 and TRBJ2-7; TRBD1 matches at 8 bases. CDR3 size: 13 residues. The V gene's germline CDR1 is MNHNS and CDR2 SASEGT. The V gene end was trimmed by 7 bases and the J gene end by 2 bases; junction bases not matched to a gene: 4. CDR3: CASIRTGTYEQYF. CDR3 DNA sequence: TGTGCCAGCATTCGGACAGGGACCTACGAGCAGTACTTC.

This clonotype was found many times. The rearrangement joins TRBV29-1 to TRBJ2-3; TRBD1 matches at 10 bases. Per germline, CDR1 SQVTM and CDR2 ANQGSEA. The J segment lost 6 bases and the V segment lost 2 bases, leaving 5 bases of the junction unmatched. There are 14 residues in the CDR3. The CDR3 sequence: CSVELEDRGDTQYF. In DNA form, the CDR3 reads TGCAGCGTTGAATTAGAGGACAGGGGGGATACGCAGTATTTT.

The rearrangement links TRBV3-1 to TRBJ2-1, with TRBD1 identical over 9 bases. With 3 bases clipped from V and 5 bases from J, the junction kept 17 bases outside the gene matches. The germline V gene encodes CDR1 LGHDT and CDR2 YNNKEL (reference sequence). This CDR3 contains 19 residues. The CDR3 coding sequence is TGTGCCAGCAGCCATGCGACAGGGGGAAGAGCGGGCGATGACAATGAGCAGTTCTTC. This sequence encodes CASSHATGGRAGDDNEQFF.